The clone carrying this T cell receptor beta chain was counted at least ten times. What it recognizes is unknown. It was RNA transcripts that yielded the amplified TCR beta CDR3 regions. An initial round of RT-PCR targeting the TCR CDR3 relied on the HTBI primer set. TCRdb independently ran MiXCR on the multiplex PCR reads; one entry per CDR3 protein. Of a few hundred thousand distinct CDR3 sequences in the sample, roughly 21% are singletons; the top ten hold under 55%. This record belongs to a study of T cells in Graves' hyperthyroidism and ophthalmopathy. General study results and limits: Researchers found most expanded thyroid clonotypes above 0.001 in blood as well.

This sample holds PBMCs from under 11 ml fresh peripheral blood. V was pared by 6 bases and J by 6 bases, with 2 bases of the junction left unmatched. Per germline, CDR1 MDHEN and CDR2 SYDVKM. The CDR3 consists of 13 residues. The chain has TRBV28 and TRBJ1-5; 10 bases agree with TRBD1. This clonotype originated in a woman between 50 and 59 years old with Graves' hyperthyroidism. What was sequenced was blood. CDR3 nucleotide sequence: TGTGCCAGCAGCCGGGACAGGGGTCAGCCCCAGCATTTT. Protein: CASSRDRGQPQHF. Full variable domain (outside the CDR3, taken from reference TRBV28 and TRBJ1-5): DVKVTQSSRYLVKRTGEKVFLECVQDMDHENMFWYRQDPGLGLRLIYFSYDVKMKEKGDIPEGYSVSREKKERFSLILESASTNQTSMYLCASSRDRGQPQHFGDGTRLSIL.